This passage covers 5 T cell receptor beta chains from one sample sequenced in a study of blood T cell repertoires in COVID-19. The protocol was immunoSEQ multiplex PCR, while the TCRdb copy is restricted to in-frame clones and leaves out a portion. Of tens of thousands of clones listed, around 77% are singletons. Sample: peripheral blood. Receptor source: a woman aged 70-85 years with COVID-19, enrolled during active disease.

V is TRBV6-2 or TRBV6-3 and J is TRBJ1-2, with D possibly being TRBD1 (6 bases). CDR1 is MNHEY, CDR2 SVGEGT, per germline. V was shortened by 5 bases and J by 5 bases, with 18 bases between the two germline ends. CDR3 length: 15 amino acids. CDR3 residues: CASSISPGQSYGYTF. As DNA, the CDR3 is TGTGCCAGCAGTATATCCCCAGGACAGTCGTATGGCTACACCTTC.

V and J are TRBV7-8 and TRBJ2-5; possibly TRBD2 for D (5 bases). This CDR3 spans 12 amino acids. Germline V gives CDR1 SGHVS, CDR2 FQNEAQ. The ends were cut back, 5 bases at V and 7 bases at J, with 11 bases in the middle. CDR3: CASSLGDGTQYF. CDR3 nucleotides: TGTGCCAGCAGCCTCGGGGATGGGACCCAGTACTTC.

The V gene is TRBV7-8, the J gene TRBJ1-3; TRBD1 aligns across 10 bases. The V gene end was trimmed by 8 bases and the J gene end by 2 bases; junction bases not matched to a gene: 9. Germline loops: CDR1 SGHVS, CDR2 FQNEAQ. This CDR3 is built from 16 residues. The CDR3 sequence is CASRAGTGVAGNTIYF. The CDR3 DNA is TGTGCCAGCCGCGCCGGGACAGGGGTAGCTGGAAACACCATATATTTT.

This CDR3 is CASSLLLGGYGYTF. Here the CDR3 DNA reads TGTGCCAGCAGCCTGCTACTAGGGGGCTATGGCTACACCTTC. This chain uses TRBV5-5 with TRBJ1-2; perhaps TRBD1 as D (6 bases). Between the trimmed V and J ends, which lost 4 bases and 4 bases, there was a span of 14 bases. The V gene's germline CDR1 is SGHKS and CDR2 YYEKEE (reference sequence). The CDR3 consists of 14 residues.

This chain joins TRBV28 and TRBJ2-5, with D possibly being TRBD2 (6 bases). The length of the CDR3 is 15 residues. The germline V gene has CDR1 MDHEN and CDR2 SYDVKM. Trimming removed 2 bases from V and 3 bases from J, with 13 bases in between. The CDR3, as DNA: TGTGCCAGCAGTTTAGCCCAGCGGACTAAAGAGACCCAGTACTTC. Its protein product is CASSLAQRTKETQYF.